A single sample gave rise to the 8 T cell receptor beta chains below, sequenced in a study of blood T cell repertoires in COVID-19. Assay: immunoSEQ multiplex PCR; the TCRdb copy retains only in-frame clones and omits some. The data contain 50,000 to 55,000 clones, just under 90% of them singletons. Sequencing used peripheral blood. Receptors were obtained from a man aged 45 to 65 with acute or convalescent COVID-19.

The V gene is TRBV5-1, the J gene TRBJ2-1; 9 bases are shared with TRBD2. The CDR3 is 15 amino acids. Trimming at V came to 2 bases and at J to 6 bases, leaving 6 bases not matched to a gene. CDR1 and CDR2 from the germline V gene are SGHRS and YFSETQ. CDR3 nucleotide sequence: TGCGCCAGCAGCTTTTCGCGGGAGGGCCGCAATGAGCAGTTCTTC. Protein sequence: CASSFSREGRNEQFF.

CDR3: CASGWGQGSNQPQHF. The CDR3 nucleotides read TGTGCTAGTGGTTGGGGACAGGGTAGTAATCAGCCCCAGCATTTT. The chain recombines TRBV12-5 with TRBJ1-5, with 9 bases matching TRBD1. Germline CDR1 and CDR2: LGHNT and FRNRAP. The CDR3 runs 15 residues. V was pared by 4 bases and J by 4 bases, with 5 bases of the junction left unmatched.

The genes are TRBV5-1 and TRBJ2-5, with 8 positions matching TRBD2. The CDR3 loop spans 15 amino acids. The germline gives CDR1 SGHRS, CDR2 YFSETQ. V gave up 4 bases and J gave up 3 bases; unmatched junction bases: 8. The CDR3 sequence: CASSPSGGGEETQYF. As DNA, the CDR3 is TGCGCCAGCAGCCCCAGCGGGGGCGGGGAAGAGACCCAGTACTTC.

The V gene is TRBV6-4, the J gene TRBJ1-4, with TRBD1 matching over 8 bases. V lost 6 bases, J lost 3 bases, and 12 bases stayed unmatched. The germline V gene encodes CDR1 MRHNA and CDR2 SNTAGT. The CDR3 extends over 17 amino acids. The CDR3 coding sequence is TGTGCCAGCAGATATTATTTAGGGACAGGAGCTAATGAAAAACTGTTTTTT. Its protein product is CASRYYLGTGANEKLFF.

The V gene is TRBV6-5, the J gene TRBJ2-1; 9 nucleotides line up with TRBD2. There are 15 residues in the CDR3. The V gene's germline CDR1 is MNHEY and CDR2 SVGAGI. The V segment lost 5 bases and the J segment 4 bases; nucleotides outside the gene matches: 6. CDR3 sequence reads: CASSPSGGYYNEQFF. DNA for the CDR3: TGTGCCAGCAGTCCGAGCGGGGGGTATTACAATGAGCAGTTCTTC.

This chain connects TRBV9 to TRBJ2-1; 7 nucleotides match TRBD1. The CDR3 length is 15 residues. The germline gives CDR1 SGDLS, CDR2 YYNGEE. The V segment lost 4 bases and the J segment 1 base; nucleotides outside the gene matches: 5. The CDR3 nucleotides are TGTGCCAGCAGCCAACGACAGGGTTCCTACAATGAGCAGTTCTTC. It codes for CASSQRQGSYNEQFF.

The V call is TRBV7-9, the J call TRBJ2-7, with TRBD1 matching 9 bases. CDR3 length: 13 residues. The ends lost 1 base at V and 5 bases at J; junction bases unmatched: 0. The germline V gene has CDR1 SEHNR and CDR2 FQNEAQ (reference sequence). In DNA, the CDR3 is TGTGCCAGCAGCTTAGGGGACAGGGACGAGCAGTACTTC. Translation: CASSLGDRDEQYF.

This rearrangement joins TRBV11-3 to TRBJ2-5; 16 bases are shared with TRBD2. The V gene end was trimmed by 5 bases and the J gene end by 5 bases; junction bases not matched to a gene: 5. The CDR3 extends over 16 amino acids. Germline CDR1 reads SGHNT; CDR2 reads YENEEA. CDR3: CASSPGLAGGLETQYF. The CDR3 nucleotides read TGTGCCAGCAGCCCGGGACTAGCGGGGGGGTTGGAGACCCAGTACTTC.